Shown below are 10 T cell receptor beta chains from a single sample sequenced in a study of cytomegalovirus exposure and HLA in healthy donors. Use of 60 Vbeta and 13 Jbeta primers characterized the PCR. Sequencing was performed with immunoSEQ multiplex PCR; in TCRdb, only in-frame clones are kept and a portion is missing. The repertoire holds around 250,000 clones, with approximately 82% as singletons. The sequenced sample was PBMCs. The receptors originated from a woman aged 55 to 70 in good health and CMV-seropositive.

The chain combines TRBV29-1 with TRBJ2-3; TRBD1 matches 7 bases. CDR1 and CDR2 from the germline V gene are SQVTM and ANQGSEA. The CDR3 sequence is 14 residues long. V shed 3 bases and J 0 bases; nucleotides not matched to a gene: 3. The DNA of the CDR3 is TGCAGCGTTGAGGGGACAGCTAGCACAGATACGCAGTATTTT. This codes for CSVEGTASTDTQYF.

This chain links TRBV6-1 with TRBJ2-1; TRBD2 matches at 12 bases. Germline V lookup: CDR1 MNHNS, CDR2 SASEGT. Trimming took 4 bases from V and 3 from J; bases not matched to a gene: 4. This CDR3 is 16 amino acids long. CDR3 coding DNA: TGTGCCAGCAGTGCACTAGCGGGAGGAGGCTACAATGAGCAGTTCTTC. Translating gives CASSALAGGGYNEQFF.

The rearrangement joins TRBV27 to TRBJ1-5; possible D gene TRBD1, 5 bases. Germline CDR1 and CDR2: MNHEY and SMNVEV (reference sequence). The CDR3 has 16 residues. The V end was cut by 6 bases, the J end by 0 bases, with 15 bases between. CDR3 DNA: TGTGCCAGCAGCCGAAGGGGCGTCTATAGCAATCAGCCCCAGCATTTT. Translating gives CASSRRGVYSNQPQHF.

The rearrangement joins TRBV29-1 to TRBJ2-5; 7 positions match TRBD2. The CDR3 spans 12 residues. The germline CDR1 and CDR2 sequences are SQVTM and ANQGSEA. Trimming removed 7 bases from V and 2 bases from J; junction bases left unmatched: 4. DNA for the CDR3: TGCAGCGGGGCGGGAGCGCAAGAGACCCAGTACTTC. Translated, it gives CSGAGAQETQYF.

This rearrangement joins TRBV19 to TRBJ2-1, with unresolved D. CDR1 LNHDA and CDR2 SQIVND come from the germline V gene (reference sequence). This CDR3 has 14 amino acids. The V end was cut by 4 bases, the J end by 6 bases, with 13 bases between. The CDR3 DNA reads as TGTGCCAGTAGTACTACAACTAACTCCAATGAGCAGTTCTTC. Translating gives CASSTTTNSNEQFF.

This clone appeared a single time. The chain couples TRBV2 to TRBJ1-5; TRBD1 might be the D (5 bases). This CDR3 is 14 amino acids long. Germline V lookup: CDR1 SNHLY, CDR2 FYNNEI. V lost 7 bases, J lost 2 bases, and 12 bases lay in between. The CDR3 DNA reads as TGTGCCAGCAAAGGGGAAAAGGGCAATCAGCCCCAGCATTTT. It is translated as CASKGEKGNQPQHF.

The V call is TRBV5-1, the J call TRBJ2-6, with 7 nucleotides matching TRBD1. The CDR3 runs to 17 residues. Looked up from germline, CDR1 is SGHRS and CDR2 is YFSETQ. Trimming took 2 bases from V and 0 from J; bases not matched to a gene: 5. CDR3 DNA: TGCGCCAGCAGCTTACTTCGGACAGGCTCTGGGGCCAACGTCCTGACTTTC. The encoded protein is CASSLLRTGSGANVLTF.

V usage is TRBV5-1 and J usage is TRBJ2-1, with TRBD1 matching 8 bases. The trim removed 2 bases at V and 0 bases at J, leaving 1 base unmatched. The germline CDR1 and CDR2 sequences are SGHRS and YFSETQ. The CDR3 is 15 residues long. For the CDR3, the DNA is TGCGCCAGCAGCTTTACAGGGGGCTCCTACAATGAGCAGTTCTTC. Translated, it gives CASSFTGGSYNEQFF.

The chain uses TRBV9 and TRBJ1-2; perhaps TRBD1 as D (5 bases). Germline V CDR1 and CDR2: SGDLS, YYNGEE. The V end was cut by 4 bases, the J end by 2 bases, with 15 bases between. The CDR3 runs 15 residues. CDR3 sequence reads: CASSPTGLTNYGYTF. DNA for the CDR3: TGTGCCAGCAGCCCAACAGGACTAACAAACTATGGCTACACCTTC.

This clone was picked up one time. V and J are TRBV18 and TRBJ1-2; 9 bases agree with TRBD1. V lost 2 bases and J lost 1; bases outside the gene matches: 5. The CDR3 is 16 amino acids. Per germline, CDR1 KGHSH and CDR2 LQKENI. As DNA, the CDR3 is TGTGCCAGCTCACCAATGGGGACAGGGAATAACTATGGCTACACCTTC. Translated: CASSPMGTGNNYGYTF.